This passage covers 21 T cell receptor beta chains from one sample sequenced in a study of shared clonotypes between healthy human individuals. The naive CD8 fraction comprised CD45RO-negative cells positively selected for CCR7 and excluded terminally differentiated effector memory CD45RA+ cells. Using immunoSEQ multiplex PCR, the repertoire was profiled, and TCRdb retains in-frame clones only, with some absent. Of over 750,000 clones in the sample, around 96% were seen once. The sequenced material came from naive CD8+ T cells sorted from blood. These receptors originate from a man under 40 in good health.

V gene TRBV19 combines with J gene TRBJ1-5; tentative D call: TRBD1 (5 bases). The V gene's germline CDR1 is LNHDA and CDR2 SQIVND (reference sequence). The CDR3 runs to 16 residues. Trimming removed 6 bases at V and 0 bases at J, with 15 bases between. CDR3 region: CASSLRDRNSNQPQHF. The CDR3 nucleotides are TGTGCCAGTAGCCTCCGGGACCGCAATAGCAATCAGCCCCAGCATTTT.

For the CDR3, the DNA is TGTGCCATCAGTCGACAAGCGGGGTTCGGCACAGATACGCAGTATTTT. It codes for CAISRQAGFGTDTQYF. The chain employs TRBV10-3 and TRBJ2-3; 7 bases agree with TRBD2. The germline gives CDR1 ENHRY, CDR2 SYGVKD. After removal of 5 bases from V and 1 base from J, the junction contained 9 bases not matched to a gene. The CDR3 has 16 residues.

This clone was observed once. Since a much larger clone is just one base distant, this may be a read error. Other DNA sequences within the sample encode an identical CDR3. J is TRBJ1-1 and V is TRBV13, with D unresolved. Germline-derived CDR1 and CDR2 are PRHDT and FYEKMQ (reference sequence). The CDR3 runs to 12 residues. Trimming removed 0 bases at V and 3 bases at J, with 2 bases between. The CDR3 coding sequence is TGTGCCAGCAGCTTAGGGGACACTGAAGCTTTCTTT. Translated: CASSLGDTEAFF.

CDR3 nucleotides: TGTGCCAGCAGCCCTACCTCAAGCGGGTCATACGAGCAGTACTTC. Amino acid sequence: CASSPTSSGSYEQYF. V and J are TRBV5-8 and TRBJ2-7; perhaps TRBD2 as D (6 bases). V was clipped by 4 bases and J by 4 bases, with 18 bases between them. CDR1 and CDR2 from the germline V gene are SGHTS and YDEGEE. The CDR3 spans 15 residues.

V is TRBV27 and J is TRBJ1-1, with 7 bases that match TRBD1. The CDR3 is 11 residues long. Germline V gives CDR1 MNHEY, CDR2 SMNVEV (reference sequence). Unmatched junction bases numbered 4, after V lost 7 bases and J lost 8 bases. For the CDR3, the DNA is TGTGCCAGCATTCGGACAGGAGAAGCTTTCTTT. This encodes CASIRTGEAFF.

The V and J genes are TRBV29-1 and TRBJ2-1; perhaps TRBD1 as D (5 bases). The CDR3 is 13 amino acids. The germline V and J ends were trimmed by 0 bases and 7 bases, with 10 bases remaining between them. The germline CDR1 and CDR2 sequences are SQVTM and ANQGSEA. CDR3 in amino acids: CSVEDQGGNEQFF. CDR3 DNA: TGCAGCGTTGAAGATCAGGGTGGAAATGAGCAGTTCTTC.

This chain joins TRBV5-8 and TRBJ1-5; D not resolved. Per germline, CDR1 SGHTS and CDR2 YDEGEE. Trimming shortened V by 3 bases and J by 0 bases, and 7 bases separated the two germline ends. The CDR3 consists of 14 residues. The CDR3 loop reads CASSSLYSNQPQHF. The CDR3 region has the DNA TGTGCCAGCAGCTCCCTGTATAGCAATCAGCCCCAGCATTTT.

The rearrangement joins TRBV7-9 to TRBJ1-2; TRBD1 agrees at 12 bases. With V trimmed by 1 base and J by 7 bases, 1 base remained unmatched. The CDR3 spans 14 residues. From germline, CDR1 is SEHNR and CDR2 FQNEAQ (reference sequence). CDR3 loop: CASSLGDRGPGYTF. DNA of the CDR3: TGTGCCAGCAGCTTAGGGGACAGGGGGCCTGGCTACACCTTC.

This chain connects TRBV27 to TRBJ2-1; D is uncertain. In germline, CDR1 is MNHEY, CDR2 SMNVEV (reference sequence). V was shortened by 5 bases and J by 7 bases, with 15 bases between the two germline ends. The CDR3 runs to 14 residues. CDR3 nucleotides: TGTGCCAGCAGTCAAGGAACCACCTGGAATGAGCAGTTCTTC. It is translated as CASSQGTTWNEQFF.

This chain uses TRBV27 with TRBJ2-1; D is uncertain. Trimming removed 1 base from V and 0 bases from J, with 7 bases in between. Per the germline V gene, CDR1 is MNHEY and CDR2 is SMNVEV (reference sequence). The CDR3 spans 15 residues. The CDR3: CASSLFQSSYNEQFF. The CDR3 DNA reads as TGTGCCAGCAGTTTATTCCAGAGCTCCTACAATGAGCAGTTCTTC.

The rearrangement uses TRBV10-1 and TRBJ2-7; 7 bases agree with TRBD1. This CDR3 has 13 amino acids. The V and J ends lost 5 bases and 3 bases, in that order; junction bases with no gene match: 4. Germline assignment: CDR1 WNHNN and CDR2 SYGVQD (reference sequence). The CDR3: CASSKGQNYEQYF. The CDR3 DNA reads TGCGCCAGCAGTAAGGGACAGAACTACGAGCAGTACTTC.

This chain joins TRBV4-1 and TRBJ2-7; 7 nucleotides line up with TRBD1. The CDR3 sequence is 14 residues long. The germline V gene has CDR1 MGHRA and CDR2 YSYEKL. With 2 bases clipped from V and 3 bases from J, the junction kept 4 bases outside the gene matches. The CDR3 loop is CASSQINRGYEQYF. The DNA of the CDR3 is TGCGCCAGCAGCCAAATCAACAGGGGCTACGAGCAGTACTTC.

V and J are TRBV7-9 and TRBJ2-7, with a possible D match to TRBD2 (6 bases). Deletions cut 1 base from V and 3 bases from J, with 10 bases between. CDR3 length equals 14 residues. CDR1 is SEHNR, CDR2 FQNEAQ, per germline (reference sequence). The CDR3 nucleotides read TGTGCCAGCAGCTTAGAGGACGGGGGCTACGAGCAGTACTTC. Protein: CASSLEDGGYEQYF.

The chain links TRBV7-6 to TRBJ2-5, with TRBD1 matching over 8 bases. The CDR3 is 13 amino acids. Germline CDR1 is SGHVS and CDR2 is FNYEAQ. The V gene end was trimmed by 6 bases and the J gene end by 6 bases; junction bases not matched to a gene: 6. The CDR3 nucleotides are TGTGCCAGCAGGGCCGGGACAGGCCAGACCCAGTACTTC. It yields the protein CASRAGTGQTQYF.

A note on this clone: Other DNA variants within this sample encode the same CDR3. The chain recombines TRBV27 with TRBJ2-7, with D perhaps given as TRBD1 or TRBD2 (5 bases each). Deletions cut 2 bases from V and 4 bases from J, with 12 bases between. There are 14 residues in the CDR3. The V gene's germline CDR1 is MNHEY and CDR2 SMNVEV (reference sequence). CDR3 sequence (DNA): TGTGCCAGCAGTTTAAGTCAGGGCGGGTACGAGCAGTACTTC. Encoded protein: CASSLSQGGYEQYF.

In this sample, this clone turned up once. The rearrangement uses TRBV10-2 and TRBJ2-3; the D gene could be TRBD1 or TRBD2 (6 bases each). The CDR3 is 11 amino acids. CDR1 and CDR2 (germline): WSHSY, SAAADI. V gave up 8 bases and J gave up 8 bases, with 11 bases separating them. CDR3 nucleotides: TGCGCCAGCGAGGGGGGACTTACGCAGTATTTT. The encoded protein is CASEGGLTQYF.

The chain links TRBV7-6 to TRBJ1-3, with 7 bases that match TRBD1. The CDR3 loop spans 14 amino acids. J was trimmed by 3 bases and V by 5 bases; bases with no gene match: 4. Germline loops: CDR1 SGHVS, CDR2 FNYEAQ. The CDR3 protein is CASSPQGFGNTIYF. The DNA for the CDR3 is TGTGCCAGCAGCCCACAGGGGTTTGGAAACACCATATATTTT. The entire variable domain, with the rest obtained from reference TRBV7-6 and TRBJ1-3, is as follows: GAGVSQSPRYKVTKRGQDVALRCDPISGHVSLYWYRQALGQGPEFLTYFNYEAQQDKSGLPNDRFSAERPEGSISTLTIQRTEQRDSAMYRCASSPQGFGNTIYFGEGSWLTVV.

The CDR3 spells CASSLWAGSQPQHF. CDR3 nucleotides: TGTGCCAGCAGTTTATGGGCAGGGAGTCAGCCCCAGCATTTT. The chain is built from TRBV27 and TRBJ1-5; maybe TRBD1 (5 bases). The CDR3 has 14 amino acids. V dropped 1 base and J dropped 6 bases, with 10 bases sitting between them. CDR1 MNHEY and CDR2 SMNVEV come from the germline V gene (reference sequence).

On this clone itself: A read error may produce the germline difference seen at one junction end. The same CDR3 arises from other DNA sequences in this sample as well. The V call is TRBV5-5, the J call TRBJ2-7; D not certain. CDR1 is SGHKS, CDR2 YYEKEE, per germline (reference sequence). CDR3 size: 12 residues. The CDR3 DNA sequence: TGTGCCAGCAGCTTAGGCGGATACGAACAGTACTTC. This translates into CASSLGGYEQYF.

This chain connects TRBV27 to TRBJ2-7; D is unresolved. The CDR3 runs 13 residues. The V end was cut by 8 bases, the J end by 2 bases, with 13 bases between. The germline gives CDR1 MNHEY, CDR2 SMNVEV (reference sequence). CDR3 region: CASSKAFTYEQYF. CDR3 bases: TGTGCCAGCTCAAAGGCGTTTACCTACGAGCAGTACTTC.

The chain is built from TRBV2 and TRBJ2-5, with 8 bases matching TRBD1. The CDR3 runs to 14 residues. CDR1 and CDR2 from the germline V gene are SNHLY and FYNNEI. The J segment lost 4 bases and the V segment lost 11 bases, leaving 12 bases of the junction unmatched. The CDR3 DNA is TGTGCCTTCAGGGGGCCCGAAGGGGGAGAGACCCAGTACTTC. This encodes CAFRGPEGGETQYF.